This entry is about one TCR beta chain. The target antigen is unknown. Since the library was made to target alpha chains, this beta chain is a stray read and its abundance is not meaningful. TCRdb processed the 5' RACE reads anew with MiXCR; each CDR3 protein has one entry. The sample shows some 5,000 distinct CDR3 sequences, about 7.7% of them seen only once. V was clipped by 4 bases and J by 6 bases, with 9 bases between them. The V gene's germline CDR1 is SGHTA and CDR2 FQGNSA. The CDR3 is 13 amino acids. The source of the sample is a study of spatial heterogeneity in lung cancer. Study details: Tumor-region counts of TCR transcripts tracked strongly with a T cell module score from matched bulk RNA-seq. Findings of the study overall: Alpha chain coverage of tumor T cells was estimated at approximately 7%, and beta chain coverage at 13% to 15%. Tumoral mutation counts were tracked by counts of expanded intratumoral alpha and beta TCRs.

Described time point: sample taken at primary tumor resection. The study sequenced unsorted whole RNA from tumor, nontumor lung or frozen PBMC. The rearrangement uses TRBV7-2 and TRBJ2-2; maybe TRBD2 (6 bases). The TCR comes from a female donor with early-stage non-small cell lung cancer. The source material was lung tumor tissue, sampled at surgery. In DNA, the CDR3 is TGTGCCAGCAGCTACGGGACTTCCGGGGAGCTGTTTTTT. Protein sequence: CASSYGTSGELFF.